This TCR beta chain originates from a study of T cell changes during pregnancy in multiple sclerosis. This CDR3 has 13 amino acids. Trimming took 3 bases from V and 5 from J, leaving 14 bases between them. Germline CDR1 and CDR2: SQVTM and ANQGSEA. Measured with immunoSEQ multiplex PCR; TCRdb has only the in-frame clones, and not every one. The data hold about 36,000 clones, with 92% observed a single time. The origin of this receptor is a female donor with multiple sclerosis, enrolled in a pregnancy study. The J gene is TRBJ2-7, the V gene TRBV29-1, with a weak D call TRBD1 (6 bases). This material consisted of CD4+ T cells from peripheral blood mononuclear cells, taken after pregnancy. The CDR3: CSVDMWGRHEQYF. In DNA, the CDR3 is TGCAGCGTTGATATGTGGGGGCGTCACGAGCAGTACTTC.